This T cell receptor beta chain was recovered during a study of Tregs in tolerant kidney transplant recipients. Comment on this clone: The CDR3 extends 3 residues past the end of the read, so its final part is completed from the germline J gene.

Germline lookup yields CDR1 SNHLY and CDR2 FYNNEI. V gave up 2 bases and J gave up 0 bases, with 11 bases separating them. CDR3 size: 16 residues. Mixed chimerism was transient after nonmyeloablative marrow transplants from related graft donors. This table comes from immunoSEQ multiplex PCR, and its TCRdb copy is limited to in-frame clones, with some not included. In total, the table holds 25,000 to 35,000 clones. The sample here was CD4+ T cells from blood (PBMCs), taken 24 months after the transplant. This TCR was sampled from a human patient who received a combined kidney and bone marrow transplant. The graft donor may have given rise to some T cells. The rearrangement links TRBV2 to TRBJ2-1; a weak D match, TRBD1 (6 bases). Incomplete CDR3 DNA: TGTGCCAGCAGTGAAAGGCAGGACAGCTCCTACAATGAG. It translates to CASSERQDSSYNE. The full CDR3 sequence reads CASSERQDSSYNEQFF.